Following are 23 T cell receptor beta chains from one sample sequenced in a study of T cells after yellow fever vaccination. In TCRdb, the 5' RACE reads were re-called with MiXCR into one record per CDR3 protein. The repertoire includes tens of thousands of distinct CDR3 sequences, around 7.1% of them detected once, and roughly 29% sits in the top ten. Sequencing used CD8+ T cells sorted from PBMCs, obtained around 10 days after the first yellow fever vaccination. Receptors originate from a man between 18 and 29 years old who received the YFV17D yellow fever vaccine.

There are a few counts of this clonotype. The V and J genes are TRBV14 and TRBJ2-7, with D perhaps matching TRBD2 (6 bases). The CDR3 totals 14 residues. The V gene lost 1 base and the J gene lost 6 bases, with 13 bases spanning the gap. Germline assignment: CDR1 SGHDN and CDR2 FVKESK. CDR3 residues: CASSQAAGFREQYF. The CDR3, as DNA: TGTGCCAGCAGCCAAGCCGCGGGATTTCGCGAGCAGTACTTC.

The chain employs TRBV12-3 or TRBV12-4 and TRBJ1-5, with D unclear. V lost 4 bases and J lost 1, with 17 bases in between. This CDR3 comprises 17 residues. DNA for the CDR3: TGTGCCAGCAGTTATCTCCGGAACAGTGTGAGCAATCAGCCCCAGCATTTT. This codes for CASSYLRNSVSNQPQHF.

V and J are TRBV7-2 and TRBJ1-1; TRBD1 agrees at 7 bases. Looked up from germline, CDR1 is SGHTA and CDR2 is FQGNSA. The CDR3 has 15 residues. The V gene end was trimmed by 0 bases and the J gene end by 5 bases; junction bases not matched to a gene: 6. The CDR3 bases are TGTGCCAGCAGCTTAGCAGACAGGGAGGTAACTGAAGCTTTCTTT. Protein: CASSLADREVTEAFF.

The table lists this clonotype with a few counts. This chain links TRBV29-1 with TRBJ2-1; 9 bases line up with TRBD2. CDR1 is SQVTM and CDR2 is ANQGSEA in the germline V gene. V trimming: 6 bases; J trimming: 4 bases; junction bases outside the gene matches: 4. The CDR3 is 13 residues long. In DNA, the CDR3 is TGCAGCGTCTGGCTAGCGGGGTACAATGAGCAGTTCTTC. This translates into CSVWLAGYNEQFF.

This clonotype appeared many times. DNA for the CDR3: TGCAGCGTTGAAGTATGGGACAGGACAGGTACAGATACGCAGTATTTT. Translating it yields CSVEVWDRTGTDTQYF. J is TRBJ2-3 and V is TRBV29-1; 8 bases map to TRBD1. Germline CDR1 SQVTM, CDR2 ANQGSEA. The V segment lost 1 base and the J segment 3 bases; nucleotides outside the gene matches: 9. This CDR3 region has 16 residues.

This clonotype was observed at least ten times. The chain has TRBV7-8 and TRBJ2-7; D remains unclear. Germline CDR1 reads SGHVS; CDR2 reads FQNEAQ. The ends were cut back, 1 base at V and 3 bases at J, with 16 bases in the middle. The CDR3 loop spans 16 amino acids. CDR3 sequence: CASSLGSARSFYEQYF. As DNA, the CDR3 is TGTGCCAGCAGCTTAGGGTCGGCTAGAAGCTTCTACGAGCAGTACTTC.

The J gene is TRBJ2-7, the V gene TRBV5-6; 12 nucleotides line up with TRBD1. The V and J ends lost 4 bases and 2 bases, in that order; junction bases with no gene match: 10. Germline CDR1 is SGHDT and CDR2 is YYEEEE. The CDR3 loop spans 17 amino acids. The CDR3 protein is CASSKEPGQGAAYEQYV. CDR3 nucleotides: TGTGCCAGCAGCAAAGAACCGGGACAGGGGGCGGCCTACGAGCAGTACGTC.

This chain joins TRBV3-1 and TRBJ2-3; TRBD2 is a possible D gene (6 bases). With 2 bases removed from V and 3 bases from J, the gap between germline ends came to 12 bases. CDR3 length equals 15 residues. Germline CDR1 reads LGHDT; CDR2 reads YNNKEL (reference sequence). This CDR3 reads CASSQMWRGTDTQYF. CDR3 nucleotides: TGTGCCAGCAGCCAAATGTGGAGGGGTACAGATACGCAGTATTTT.

This clonotype is medium-sized within its sample. The chain recombines TRBV12-3 or TRBV12-4 with TRBJ1-2; D not certain. Trimming left V 3 bases short and J 8 bases short, with 13 bases between. The length of the CDR3 is 13 residues. The CDR3 sequence: CASSFNSLRGYTF. The CDR3 DNA reads as TGTGCCAGCAGTTTTAACAGCTTGAGGGGCTACACCTTC.

The chain links TRBV7-2 to TRBJ2-1; D unresolved. Germline lookup yields CDR1 SGHTA and CDR2 FQGNSA. V was trimmed by 3 bases and J by 9 bases, leaving 9 bases between them. The length of the CDR3 is 12 residues. The CDR3 is CASSFVRPEQFF. DNA of the CDR3: TGTGCCAGCAGCTTCGTGCGACCTGAGCAGTTCTTC.

There are many counts of this clonotype. The chain uses TRBV12-3 or TRBV12-4 and TRBJ1-2, with D possibly being TRBD1 (6 bases). Trimming cost V 6 bases and J 8 bases, with 16 bases left between them. CDR3 length: 13 residues. CDR3 sequence reads: CASSKTGAWGYTF. For the CDR3, the DNA is TGTGCCAGCAGCAAAACGGGGGCTTGGGGCTACACCTTC.

Details on this clonotype: The junction differs from germline at one of its ends, possibly a read error. The rearrangement links TRBV4-1 to TRBJ2-7; D is unresolved. Germline V gene sequence: CDR1 MGHRA, CDR2 YSYEKL. This CDR3 contains 16 residues. The CDR3 sequence: CVSSQDLGQLGYEQYF. The CDR3 DNA reads as TGCGTCAGCAGCCAAGATCTAGGGCAGCTTGGCTACGAGCAGTACTTC.

This clonotype was detected many times. The rearrangement links TRBV5-1 to TRBJ2-1; possibly TRBD1 or TRBD2 for D (6 bases each). CDR1 is SGHRS and CDR2 is YFSETQ in the germline V gene. The CDR3 is made up of 18 amino acids. Trimming pared 2 bases from V and 0 bases from J, leaving 18 bases between. CDR3 region: CASSFGRGMTSSYNEQFF. The DNA for the CDR3 is TGCGCCAGCAGCTTCGGCAGGGGAATGACTAGCTCCTACAATGAGCAGTTCTTC.

This clonotype was found many times. The chain has TRBV7-6 and TRBJ2-3; 9 bases match TRBD2. The CDR3 is made up of 14 amino acids. Trimming took 5 bases from V and 6 from J; bases not matched to a gene: 6. In germline, CDR1 is SGHVS, CDR2 FNYEAQ. The CDR3 sequence: CASSGAGGWDTQYF. The CDR3 DNA sequence: TGTGCCAGCAGCGGAGCGGGGGGTTGGGATACGCAGTATTTT.

This clonotype was recorded many times. The J gene is TRBJ2-1, the V gene TRBV15; a possible D gene is TRBD1 (5 bases). The germline V gene encodes CDR1 LNHNV and CDR2 YYDKDF (reference sequence). The CDR3 consists of 15 residues. V lost 1 base to trimming and J lost 7 bases, with 14 bases between them. CDR3 loop: CATSRGAGYKNEQFF. Here the CDR3 DNA reads TGTGCCACCAGCAGAGGAGCAGGGTATAAGAATGAGCAGTTCTTC.

In this sample, this clonotype turned up many times. The V gene is TRBV12-3 or TRBV12-4, the J gene TRBJ2-1; possibly TRBD1 for D (6 bases). The CDR3 is 14 amino acids. V was clipped by 1 base and J by 5 bases, with 9 bases between them. The CDR3 sequence: CASSLGRQDNEQFF. In DNA form, the CDR3 reads TGTGCCAGCAGTTTAGGCCGACAGGACAATGAGCAGTTCTTC.

This clonotype was detected ten times or more. V usage is TRBV12-3 or TRBV12-4 and J usage is TRBJ1-5; D gene ambiguous. V lost 3 bases and J lost 6, with 9 bases in between. The CDR3 consists of 13 residues. The CDR3 protein is CASSFLVGQPQHF. The CDR3 bases are TGTGCCAGCAGTTTTCTAGTCGGTCAGCCCCAGCATTTT.

A few counts support this clonotype. The chain has TRBV27 and TRBJ1-5; no clear D. The V end was cut by 2 bases, the J end by 4 bases, with 6 bases between. CDR1 is MNHEY, CDR2 SMNVEV, per germline (reference sequence). The CDR3 is 13 amino acids. This CDR3 reads CASSLSMNQPQHF. The CDR3 region has the DNA TGTGCCAGCAGTTTAAGTATGAATCAGCCCCAGCATTTT.

This clonotype was seen ten or more times. The gene calls are TRBV14 and TRBJ2-3, with unresolved D. From germline, CDR1 is SGHDN and CDR2 FVKESK. The CDR3 is 12 residues long. V was cut by 8 bases and J by 1 base, with 7 bases left in between. The CDR3 DNA reads as TGTGCCAGCGCTGGCCGCACAGATACGCAGTATTTT. It encodes CASAGRTDTQYF.

This clonotype was observed a handful of times. This chain links TRBV5-6 with TRBJ2-2; no clear D gene. V dropped 0 bases and J dropped 6 bases, with 6 bases sitting between them. From germline, CDR1 is SGHDT and CDR2 YYEEEE. The CDR3 extends over 13 amino acids. This CDR3 reads CASSLGRPGELFF. The DNA for the CDR3 is TGTGCCAGCAGCTTGGGGCGTCCCGGGGAGCTGTTTTTT. The full variable domain, in which reference TRBV5-6 and TRBJ2-2 provide the parts outside the CDR3, is DAGVTQSPTHLIKTRGQQVTLRCSPKSGHDTVSWYQQALGQGPQFIFQYYEEEERQRGNFPDRFSGHQFPNYSSELNVNALLLGDSALYLCASSLGRPGELFFGEGSRLTVL.

This clonotype has more than one count but fewer than ten. The V gene is TRBV9, the J gene TRBJ2-5; D may be TRBD1 (6 bases). The germline V gene encodes CDR1 SGDLS and CDR2 YYNGEE. CDR3 length equals 16 residues. The ends were cut back, 0 bases at V and 5 bases at J, with 17 bases in the middle. The CDR3 here is CASSVETGISGETQYF. The DNA for the CDR3 is TGTGCCAGCAGCGTAGAAACAGGGATCTCGGGGGAGACCCAGTACTTC. The whole variable domain, remainder taken from reference TRBV9 and TRBJ2-5, is DSGVTQTPKHLITATGQRVTLRCSPRSGDLSVYWYQQSLDQGLQFLIQYYNGEERAKGNILERFSAQQFPDLHSELNLSSLELGDSALYFCASSVETGISGETQYFGPGTRLLVL.

The chain has TRBV4-1 and TRBJ1-1, with 8 bases matching TRBD1. The CDR3 is made up of 16 amino acids. With 3 bases clipped from V and 1 base from J, the junction kept 7 bases outside the gene matches. Germline values: CDR1 MGHRA, CDR2 YSYEKL. The DNA for the CDR3 is TGCGCCAGCAGCCAGGACAGGGAGGGATGGAACACTGAAGCTTTCTTT. This translates into CASSQDREGWNTEAFF.

The chain joins TRBV10-3 to TRBJ1-4; the D gene is possibly TRBD1 (5 bases). Germline values: CDR1 ENHRY, CDR2 SYGVKD. The CDR3 is 17 residues long. Trimming removed 3 bases from V and 2 bases from J, with 16 bases in between. CDR3 residues: CAISDGTTYGTNEKLFF. As DNA, the CDR3 is TGTGCCATCAGTGACGGGACTACCTATGGGACTAATGAAAAACTGTTTTTT.